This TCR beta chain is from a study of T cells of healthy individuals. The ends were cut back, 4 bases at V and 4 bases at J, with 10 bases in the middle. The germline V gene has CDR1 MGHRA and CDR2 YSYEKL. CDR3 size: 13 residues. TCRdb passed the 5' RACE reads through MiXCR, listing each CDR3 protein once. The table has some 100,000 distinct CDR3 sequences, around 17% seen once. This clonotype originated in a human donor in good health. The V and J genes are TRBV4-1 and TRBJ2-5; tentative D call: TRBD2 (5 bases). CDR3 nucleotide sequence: TGCGCCAGCAGCCCCGAACGGGGAGAGACCCAGTACTTC. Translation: CASSPERGETQYF.